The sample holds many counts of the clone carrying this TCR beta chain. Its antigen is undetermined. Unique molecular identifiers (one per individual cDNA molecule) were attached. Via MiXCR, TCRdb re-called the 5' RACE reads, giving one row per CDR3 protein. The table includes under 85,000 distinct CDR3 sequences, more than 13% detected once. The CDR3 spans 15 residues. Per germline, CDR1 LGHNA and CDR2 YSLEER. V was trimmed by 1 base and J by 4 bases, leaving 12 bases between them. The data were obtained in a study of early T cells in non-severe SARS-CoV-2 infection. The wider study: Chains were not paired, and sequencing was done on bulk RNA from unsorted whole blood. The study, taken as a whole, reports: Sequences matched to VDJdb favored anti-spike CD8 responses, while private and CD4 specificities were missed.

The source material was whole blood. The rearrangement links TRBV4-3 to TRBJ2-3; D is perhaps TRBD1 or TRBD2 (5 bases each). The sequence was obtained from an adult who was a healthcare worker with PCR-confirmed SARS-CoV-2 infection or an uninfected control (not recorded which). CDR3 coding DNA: TGCGCCAGCAGCCAAGGAGCTCGGGGCCCAGATACGCAGTATTTT. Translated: CASSQGARGPDTQYF.